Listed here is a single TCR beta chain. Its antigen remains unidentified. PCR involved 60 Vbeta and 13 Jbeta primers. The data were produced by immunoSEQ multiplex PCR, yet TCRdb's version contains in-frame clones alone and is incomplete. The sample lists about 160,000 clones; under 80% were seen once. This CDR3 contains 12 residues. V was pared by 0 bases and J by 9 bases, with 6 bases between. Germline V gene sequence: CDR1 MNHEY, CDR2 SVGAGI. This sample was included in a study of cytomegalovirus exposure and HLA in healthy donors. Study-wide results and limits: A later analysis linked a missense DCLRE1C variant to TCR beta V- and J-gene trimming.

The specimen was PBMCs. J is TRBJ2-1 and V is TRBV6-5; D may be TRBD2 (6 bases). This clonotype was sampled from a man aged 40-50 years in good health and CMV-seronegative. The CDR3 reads CASSYSGGEQFF. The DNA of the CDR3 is TGTGCCAGCAGTTACTCGGGAGGTGAGCAGTTCTTC.